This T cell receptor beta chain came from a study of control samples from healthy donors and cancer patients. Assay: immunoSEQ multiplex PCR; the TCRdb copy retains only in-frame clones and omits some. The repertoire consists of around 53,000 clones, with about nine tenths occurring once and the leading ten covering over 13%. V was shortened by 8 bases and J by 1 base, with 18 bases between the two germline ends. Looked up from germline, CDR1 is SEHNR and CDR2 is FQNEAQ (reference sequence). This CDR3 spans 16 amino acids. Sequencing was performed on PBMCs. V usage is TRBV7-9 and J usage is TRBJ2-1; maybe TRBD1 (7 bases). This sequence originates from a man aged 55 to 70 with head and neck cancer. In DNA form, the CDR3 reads TGTGCCAGCCGGACTATCAGGGGGACATCCTACAATGAGCAGTTCTTC. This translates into CASRTIRGTSYNEQFF.